This T cell receptor (beta chain) originates from a study of neoadjuvant anti-PD-1 for oral cavity cancer. V gave up 4 bases and J gave up 6 bases, with 10 bases separating them. CDR3 size: 13 residues. Per the germline V gene, CDR1 is SQVTM and CDR2 is ANQGSEA. Assay used: immunoSEQ multiplex PCR; TCRdb lists only in-frame clones, some missing. The table has roughly 12,000 clones, approximately 63% seen once. Patients were newly diagnosed with stage II-IVA oral cavity squamous cell carcinoma without prior systemic or radiation treatment. This sequence originates from a person between 40 and 85 years old with oral cavity squamous cell carcinoma. The donor label of this sample is uncertain. This chain connects TRBV29-1 to TRBJ1-6, with TRBD1 as a possible D gene (6 bases). The sequencing used tumor tissue, collected before nivolumab (anti-PD-1) treatment. The CDR3 DNA is TGCAGCGTTGGACAGGCGGCTAATTCACCCCTCCACTTT. Encoded protein: CSVGQAANSPLHF.